The source of this TCR beta chain is a study of blood T cell repertoires in COVID-19. Turning to the study itself: Material from acute and convalescent COVID-19 was sourced from the United States, Italy and Spain. T cells, B-cell-depleted T cells, or PBMCs provided the cDNA or gDNA that served as material.

Original processing notes: Amplifying reference gene primers gave estimates of nucleated cell counts. Produced via immunoSEQ multiplex PCR; TCRdb's table is partial and in-frame only. That table gives V, J and clone size, and the DNA gave D and trimming. The table lists over 110,000 clones, 65% to 80% of them singletons. CDR1 is ENHRY, CDR2 SYGVKD, per germline. V dropped 4 bases and J dropped 2; count of bases not matched to a gene: 9. This CDR3 is built from 16 residues. The sequence derives from a man in his fifties or sixties with acute or convalescent COVID-19. The sample was peripheral blood. This chain connects TRBV10-3 to TRBJ2-5; 8 bases line up with TRBD2. In DNA form, the CDR3 reads TGTGCCATCAGTGGGCTAGCGGGTCAGATACAAGAGACCCAGTACTTC. Translated, it gives CAISGLAGQIQETQYF.